These 19 T cell receptor beta chains were all obtained from the same sample, sequenced in a study of cytomegalovirus exposure and HLA in healthy donors. The PCR employed 60 Vbeta primers together with 13 Jbeta primers. TCRdb keeps only in-frame clones here, not all; method: immunoSEQ multiplex PCR. In the table there are approximately 200,000 clones, roughly 80% of which are singletons. The sequenced sample consisted of PBMCs. These receptors all come from a boy aged 5-17 years in good health and CMV-seronegative.

The rearrangement joins TRBV30 to TRBJ2-1; 7 nucleotides agree with TRBD2. V was clipped by 3 bases and J by 6 bases; unmatched bases: 11. Germline-derived CDR1 and CDR2 are GTSNPN and SVGIG (reference sequence). This CDR3 region has 15 residues. In DNA, the CDR3 is TGTGCCTGGAGGGTTGGGGCGGGAGTCCTCAATGAGCAGTTCTTC. This translates into CAWRVGAGVLNEQFF.

This chain connects TRBV6-1 to TRBJ1-6; 7 positions agree with TRBD1. V shed 6 bases, J shed 7 bases, and the junction held 6 bases outside the gene matches. In germline, CDR1 is MNHNS, CDR2 SASEGT. CDR3 length: 14 amino acids. The CDR3 DNA is TGTGCCAGCAGGTCCGGGACAGAGAATTCACCCCTCCACTTT. Encoded protein: CASRSGTENSPLHF.

This chain joins TRBV2 and TRBJ1-2; D is unresolved. Germline CDR1 reads SNHLY; CDR2 reads FYNNEI. This CDR3 is built from 15 residues. V was trimmed by 1 base and J by 0 bases, leaving 9 bases between them. CDR3 amino acids: CASSEVGLANYGYTF. The CDR3 bases are TGTGCCAGCAGTGAAGTCGGGTTAGCTAACTATGGCTACACCTTC.

This clone has just a few counts. The V call is TRBV9, the J call TRBJ2-5, with a weak D call TRBD2 (6 bases). The CDR3 covers 17 residues. The germline CDR1 and CDR2 sequences are SGDLS and YYNGEE. V dropped 0 bases and J dropped 4 bases, with 19 bases sitting between them. The CDR3 DNA reads TGTGCCAGCAGCGTAGGGCCGGGACGGGGAGGAGGAGAGACCCAGTACTTC. It yields the protein CASSVGPGRGGGETQYF.

The genes are TRBV27 and TRBJ2-3; 8 bases are a match to TRBD1. Germline-derived CDR1 and CDR2 are MNHEY and SMNVEV (reference sequence). Trimming cost V 6 bases and J 6 bases; bases outside gene matches: 8. The CDR3 loop spans 14 amino acids. The CDR3 is CASSPYQGADTQYF. The CDR3 region has the DNA TGTGCCAGCAGCCCCTATCAGGGGGCGGATACGCAGTATTTT.

This clone was counted a few times. The genes are TRBV10-2 and TRBJ2-1; D is uncertain. Trimming removed 9 bases at V and 5 bases at J, with 14 bases between. This CDR3 has 13 residues. Per the germline V gene, CDR1 is WSHSY and CDR2 is SAAADI. The CDR3 nucleotides read TGCGCCAGTTGCTACGATCAGGACAATGAGCAGTTCTTC. Protein: CASCYDQDNEQFF.

CDR3 DNA: TGTGCCAGCAGACAATATGGATTCGGAAGGGGCGAGCAGTACTTC. Its translation is CASRQYGFGRGEQYF. The V gene is TRBV7-2, the J gene TRBJ2-7; D perhaps matches TRBD1 (5 bases). This CDR3 has 15 residues. V was trimmed by 6 bases and J by 6 bases, leaving 21 bases between them. Germline V gene sequence: CDR1 SGHTA, CDR2 FQGNSA. Combining the CDR3 with reference TRBV7-2 and TRBJ2-7 gives the whole variable domain GAGVSQSPSNKVTEKGKDVELRCDPISGHTALYWYRQSLGQGLEFLIYFQGNSAPDKSGLPSDRFSAERTGGSVSTLTIQRTQQEDSAVYLCASRQYGFGRGEQYFGPGTRLTVT.

This chain links TRBV15 with TRBJ2-1; 8 bases agree with TRBD1. CDR3 length: 16 residues. From germline, CDR1 is LNHNV and CDR2 YYDKDF (reference sequence). V was clipped by 2 bases and J by 0 bases; unmatched bases: 3. DNA of the CDR3: TGTGCCACCAGCAGACGGACAGGGTTCTCCTACAATGAGCAGTTCTTC. Encoded protein: CATSRRTGFSYNEQFF.

Concerning this clone: Other nucleotide sequences in the sample specify the same CDR3. The CDR3 coding sequence is TGCAGCGTCCCGGGACAGGGGTACGAGCAGTACTTC. It specifies CSVPGQGYEQYF. V gene TRBV29-1 combines with J gene TRBJ2-7; 10 nucleotides match TRBD1. The junction had 3 bases not matched to a gene; V was cut back by 6 bases and J by 4 bases. Germline loops: CDR1 SQVTM, CDR2 ANQGSEA. This CDR3 contains 12 residues.

A few counts support this clone. This chain uses TRBV6-5 with TRBJ1-2; 8 bases are a match to TRBD1. Germline V gene lookup returns CDR1 MNHEY and CDR2 SVGAGI. The CDR3 is made up of 13 amino acids. The V segment lost 5 bases and the J segment 7 bases; nucleotides outside the gene matches: 6. The CDR3 DNA follows: TGTGCCAGCAGTGTTGGACAGGGCTCTGGCTACACCTTC. The encoded protein is CASSVGQGSGYTF.

The genes are TRBV27 and TRBJ2-1; D not resolved. The ends were cut back, 5 bases at V and 2 bases at J, with 16 bases in the middle. CDR3 length: 16 residues. The germline V gene has CDR1 MNHEY and CDR2 SMNVEV (reference sequence). The CDR3 loop is CASSKITYGAYNEQFF. The CDR3 DNA sequence: TGTGCCAGCAGTAAAATAACCTACGGAGCCTACAATGAGCAGTTCTTC.

On this clone itself: A read error may produce the germline difference seen at one junction end. This sequence joins TRBV2 and TRBJ2-7; 9 bases are a match to TRBD1. This CDR3 region has 14 residues. From germline, CDR1 is SNHLY and CDR2 FYNNEI. This chain's CDR3 is CASSEFRDRDEQHF. The CDR3 coding sequence is TGTGCCAGCAGTGAATTCCGGGACAGGGACGAGCAGCACTTC.

The rearrangement links TRBV7-3 to TRBJ1-1; D is uncertain. V gave up 6 bases and J gave up 5 bases, with 13 bases separating them. The CDR3 totals 13 residues. The germline V gene encodes CDR1 SGHTA and CDR2 FQGTGA. CDR3 protein: CASRGARRTEAFF. The CDR3 DNA reads as TGTGCCAGCAGGGGCGCCCGTAGGACTGAAGCTTTCTTT.

The V and J genes are TRBV27 and TRBJ1-4; TRBD1 agrees at 9 bases. The CDR3 is 18 amino acids. The V segment lost 2 bases and the J segment 0 bases; nucleotides outside the gene matches: 7. Per the germline V gene, CDR1 is MNHEY and CDR2 is SMNVEV (reference sequence). The chain's CDR3 is CASSLTGTGSSTNEKLFF. The CDR3 nucleotides read TGTGCCAGCAGTTTAACCGGGACAGGGTCATCAACTAATGAAAAACTGTTTTTT.

In this sample, this clone turned up a few times. The CDR3 region is CASSLYYRDTGNTIYF. CDR3 bases: TGTGCCAGCAGCCTGTATTACCGGGACACTGGAAACACCATATATTTT. The V gene is TRBV5-4, the J gene TRBJ1-3, with a possible D match to TRBD1 (6 bases). This CDR3 has 16 residues. The V gene's germline CDR1 is SGHNT and CDR2 YYREEE (reference sequence). Trimming took 4 bases from V and 2 from J, leaving 16 bases between them.

J is TRBJ1-5 and V is TRBV7-9; the match to TRBD1 covers 10 bases. V dropped 5 bases and J dropped 5; count of bases not matched to a gene: 9. The germline V gene encodes CDR1 SEHNR and CDR2 FQNEAQ (reference sequence). The CDR3 has 16 amino acids. This chain's CDR3 is CASSGQGGRGDQPQHF. The CDR3 DNA reads as TGTGCCAGCAGCGGACAGGGGGGTAGAGGGGATCAGCCCCAGCATTTT. The variable domain in full, with the rest retrieved from reference TRBV7-9 and TRBJ1-5, is DTGVSQNPRHKITKRGQNVTFRCDPISEHNRLYWYRQTLGQGPEFLTYFQNEAQLEKSRLLSDRFSAERPKGSFSTLEIQRTEQGDSAMYLCASSGQGGRGDQPQHFGDGTRLSIL.

The chain carries TRBV10-3 and TRBJ2-7, with 12 bases identical to TRBD2. CDR1 ENHRY and CDR2 SYGVKD come from the germline V gene. The junction had 4 bases not matched to a gene; V was cut back by 6 bases and J by 1 base. The CDR3 totals 15 residues. The CDR3 DNA reads TGTGCCATCAGACGACTAGCGGGAGATTCCTACGAGCAGTACTTC. Translating gives CAIRRLAGDSYEQYF.

This rearrangement joins TRBV5-1 to TRBJ1-4; a possible D gene is TRBD1 (6 bases). CDR1 and CDR2 from the germline V gene are SGHRS and YFSETQ. Trimming took off 5 bases at V and 0 bases at J, with 23 bases between the two ends. This CDR3 comprises 19 residues. The CDR3 spells CASSFGGGQTIATNEKLFF. CDR3 sequence (DNA): TGCGCCAGCAGTTTTGGCGGGGGACAAACGATTGCAACTAATGAAAAACTGTTTTTT.

V is TRBV28 and J is TRBJ1-4; a weak D match, TRBD1 (6 bases). From germline, CDR1 is MDHEN and CDR2 SYDVKM. The CDR3 has 13 residues. V lost 7 bases and J 8 bases, leaving 14 bases between the germline ends. CDR3 in amino acids: CASTDWQGEKLFF. CDR3 sequence (DNA): TGTGCCAGCACGGATTGGCAGGGGGAAAAACTGTTTTTT. Together with reference TRBV28 and TRBJ1-4, the CDR3 gives the full variable domain: DVKVTQSSRYLVKRTGEKVFLECVQDMDHENMFWYRQDPGLGLRLIYFSYDVKMKEKGDIPEGYSVSREKKERFSLILESASTNQTSMYLCASTDWQGEKLFFGSGTQLSVL.